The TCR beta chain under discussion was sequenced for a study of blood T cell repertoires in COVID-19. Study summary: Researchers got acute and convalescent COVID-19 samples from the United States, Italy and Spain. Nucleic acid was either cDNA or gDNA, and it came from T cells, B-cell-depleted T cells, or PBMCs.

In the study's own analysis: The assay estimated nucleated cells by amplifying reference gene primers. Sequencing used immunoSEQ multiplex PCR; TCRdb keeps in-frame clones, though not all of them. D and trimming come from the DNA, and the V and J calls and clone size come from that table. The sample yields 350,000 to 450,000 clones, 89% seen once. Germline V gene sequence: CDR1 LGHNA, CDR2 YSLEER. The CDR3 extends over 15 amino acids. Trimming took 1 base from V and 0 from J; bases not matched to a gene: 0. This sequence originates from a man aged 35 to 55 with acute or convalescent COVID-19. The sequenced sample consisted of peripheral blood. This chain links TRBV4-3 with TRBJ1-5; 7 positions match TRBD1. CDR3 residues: CASSQGTGSNQPQHF. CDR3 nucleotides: TGCGCCAGCAGCCAAGGGACAGGTAGCAATCAGCCCCAGCATTTT.